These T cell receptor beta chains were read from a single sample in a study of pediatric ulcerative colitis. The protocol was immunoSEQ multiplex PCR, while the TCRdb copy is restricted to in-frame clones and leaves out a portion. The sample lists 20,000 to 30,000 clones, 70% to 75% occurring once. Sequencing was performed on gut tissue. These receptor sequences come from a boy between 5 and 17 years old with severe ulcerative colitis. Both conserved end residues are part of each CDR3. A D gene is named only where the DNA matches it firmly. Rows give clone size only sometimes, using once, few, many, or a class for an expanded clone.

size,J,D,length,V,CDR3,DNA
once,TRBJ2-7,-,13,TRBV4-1,CASSQGPSYEQYF,TGCGCCAGCAGCCAAGGGCCCTCCTACGAGCAGTACTTC
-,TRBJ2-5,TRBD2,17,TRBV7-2,CASSPGVFSGRRETQYF,TGTGCCAGCAGCCCGGGGGTATTCAGCGGGAGGAGGGAGACCCAGTACTTC
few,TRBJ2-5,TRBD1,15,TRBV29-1,CSGCQGAGVQETQYF,TGCAGCGGCTGCCAGGGGGCTGGGGTTCAAGAGACCCAGTACTTC
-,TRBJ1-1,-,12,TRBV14,CASSTGGTEAFF,TGTGCCAGCAGTACCGGGGGCACTGAAGCTTTCTTT
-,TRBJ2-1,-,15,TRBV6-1,CASSVLGIDYNEQFF,TGTGCCAGCAGTGTTTTAGGGATCGACTACAATGAGCAGTTCTTC
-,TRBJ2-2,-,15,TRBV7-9,CASSLGLGGTGELFF,TGTGCCAGCAGCTTAGGTCTGGGAGGCACCGGGGAGCTGTTTTTT
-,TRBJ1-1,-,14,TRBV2,CATLRGYYVSEAFF,TGTGCCACTTTGCGAGGCTACTATGTATCTGAAGCTTTCTTT
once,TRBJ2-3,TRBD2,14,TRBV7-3,CASSLAGGEDTQYF,TGTGCCAGCAGCTTAGCGGGGGGAGAAGATACGCAGTATTTT
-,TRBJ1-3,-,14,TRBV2,CASSVGVSGNTIYF,TGTGCCAGCAGTGTGGGGGTCTCTGGAAACACCATATATTTT
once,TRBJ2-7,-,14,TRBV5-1,CASSFLSNPYEQYF,TGCGCCAGCAGCTTTTTGTCGAATCCATACGAGCAGTACTTC
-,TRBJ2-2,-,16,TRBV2,CASTYRGALNTGELFF,TGTGCCAGCACGTATCGGGGGGCTCTAAACACCGGGGAGCTGTTTTTT
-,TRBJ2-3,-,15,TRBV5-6,CASSVKPVYTDTQYF,TGTGCCAGCAGCGTAAAACCCGTCTACACAGATACGCAGTATTTT
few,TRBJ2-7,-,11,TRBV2,CASSHYYEQYF,TGTGCCAGCAGCCATTACTACGAGCAGTACTTC
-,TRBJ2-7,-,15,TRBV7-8,CASSLGSRQTYEQYF,TGTGCCAGCAGCTTAGGGTCGAGACAGACCTACGAGCAGTACTTC
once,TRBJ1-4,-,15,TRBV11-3,CASSFRGATNEKLFF,TGTGCCAGCAGCTTCAGAGGGGCAACTAATGAAAAACTGTTTTTT